This T cell receptor beta chain was documented in a study of cytomegalovirus exposure and HLA in healthy donors. The PCR contained 60 Vbeta and 13 Jbeta primers. Using immunoSEQ multiplex PCR, the repertoire was profiled, and TCRdb retains in-frame clones only, with some absent. The table lists 150,000 to 180,000 clones, 82% of them singletons. The V end lost 0 bases, the J end lost 0 bases, and 13 bases lay between the germline ends. CDR1 is SGHRS, CDR2 YFSETQ, per germline. The CDR3 has 17 amino acids. The V call is TRBV5-1, the J call TRBJ2-4, with D perhaps TRBD2 (7 bases). Sequencing was done on a sample of PBMCs. The sequence was obtained from a woman aged 45-60 years in good health and CMV-seropositive. The CDR3 DNA reads TGCGCCAGCAGCTTGGACGGGGGGCCGGCAGCCAAAAACATTCAGTACTTC. It is translated as CASSLDGGPAAKNIQYF.